This T cell receptor beta chain was profiled in a study of blood T cell repertoires in COVID-19. Profiling relied on immunoSEQ multiplex PCR, and the TCRdb table lists in-frame clones only, not all of them. Here the sample spans fewer than 95,000 clones, 80% to 95% being singletons. The CDR3 contains 15 residues. The V gene end was trimmed by 5 bases and the J gene end by 5 bases; junction bases not matched to a gene: 7. Germline V gives CDR1 WNHNN, CDR2 SYGVQD (reference sequence). The chain joins TRBV10-1 to TRBJ1-1, with 11 bases matching TRBD1. The origin of this receptor is a woman aged 80 or over with acute or convalescent COVID-19. Sequencing used peripheral blood. The CDR3 is CASSSGQGAGTEAFF. CDR3 sequence (DNA): TGCGCCAGCAGTTCAGGACAGGGGGCCGGGACTGAAGCTTTCTTT.